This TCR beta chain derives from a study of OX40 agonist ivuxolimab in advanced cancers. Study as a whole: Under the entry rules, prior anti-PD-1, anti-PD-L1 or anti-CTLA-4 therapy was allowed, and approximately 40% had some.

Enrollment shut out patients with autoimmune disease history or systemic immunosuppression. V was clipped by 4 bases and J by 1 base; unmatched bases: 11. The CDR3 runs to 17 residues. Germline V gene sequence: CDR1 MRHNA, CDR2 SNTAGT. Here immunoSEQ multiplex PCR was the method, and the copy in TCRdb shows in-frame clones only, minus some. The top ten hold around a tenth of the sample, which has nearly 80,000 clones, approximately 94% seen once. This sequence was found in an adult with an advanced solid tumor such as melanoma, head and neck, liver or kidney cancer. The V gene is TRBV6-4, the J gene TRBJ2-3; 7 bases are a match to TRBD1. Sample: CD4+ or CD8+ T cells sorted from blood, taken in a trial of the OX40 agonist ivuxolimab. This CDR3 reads CASSAGPTGSGTDTQYF. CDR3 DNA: TGTGCCAGCAGTGCCGGCCCGACAGGGTCGGGCACAGATACGCAGTATTTT.